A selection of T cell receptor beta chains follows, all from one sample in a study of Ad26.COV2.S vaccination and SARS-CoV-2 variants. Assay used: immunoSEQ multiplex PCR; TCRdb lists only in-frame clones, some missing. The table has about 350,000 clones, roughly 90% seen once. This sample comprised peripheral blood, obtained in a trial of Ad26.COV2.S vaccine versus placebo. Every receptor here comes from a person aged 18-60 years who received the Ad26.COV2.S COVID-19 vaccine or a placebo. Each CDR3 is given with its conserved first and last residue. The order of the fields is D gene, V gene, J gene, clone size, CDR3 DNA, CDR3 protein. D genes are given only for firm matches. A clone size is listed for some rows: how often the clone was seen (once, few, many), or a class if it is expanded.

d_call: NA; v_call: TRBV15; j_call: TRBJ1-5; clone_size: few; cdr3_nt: TGTGCCACCTGCCCGGACCATAGCAATCAGCCCCAGCATTTT; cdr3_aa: CATCPDHSNQPQHF
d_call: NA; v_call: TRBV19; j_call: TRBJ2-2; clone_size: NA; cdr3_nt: TGTGCCAGTAGTATGTTAGAAAGACCGACCGGGGAGCTGTTTTTT; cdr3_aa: CASSMLERPTGELFF
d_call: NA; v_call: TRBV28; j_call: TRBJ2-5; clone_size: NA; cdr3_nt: TGTGCCAGCAGTTTATATCCAGGGCAGGGAGAGACCCAGTACTTC; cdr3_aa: CASSLYPGQGETQYF
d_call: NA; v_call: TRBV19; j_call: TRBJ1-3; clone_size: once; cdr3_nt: TGTGCCAGTAGTAGGGGGTCTGGAAACACCATATATTTT; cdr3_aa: CASSRGSGNTIYF
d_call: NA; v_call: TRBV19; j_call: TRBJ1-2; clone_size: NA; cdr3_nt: TGTGCCAGTAGTATGGGTACAGGACCTAACTATGGCTACACCTTC; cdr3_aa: CASSMGTGPNYGYTF
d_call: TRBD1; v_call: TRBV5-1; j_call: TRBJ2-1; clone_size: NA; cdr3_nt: TGCGCCAGCAGCTTGTTCCATTGGGACAGGGGAGTATACAATGAGCAGTTCTTC; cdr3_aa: CASSLFHWDRGVYNEQFF
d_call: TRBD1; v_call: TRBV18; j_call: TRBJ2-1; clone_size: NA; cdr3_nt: TGTGCCAGCTCATCCAACAGGGGAATCTACAATGAGCAGTTCTTC; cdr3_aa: CASSSNRGIYNEQFF
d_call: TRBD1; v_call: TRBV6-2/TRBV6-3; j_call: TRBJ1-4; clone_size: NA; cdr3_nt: TGTGCCAGCAGTTACTCGACAGGGGACACTAATGAAAAACTGTTTTTT; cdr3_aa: CASSYSTGDTNEKLFF
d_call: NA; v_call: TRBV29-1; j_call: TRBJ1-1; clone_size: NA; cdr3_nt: TGCAGCGTTGAACGTTTTGGGGAAACTGAAGCTTTCTTT; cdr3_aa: CSVERFGETEAFF
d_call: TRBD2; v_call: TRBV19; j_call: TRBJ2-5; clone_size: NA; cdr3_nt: TGTGCCACCGCGGGGCTAGCGGGGGATATGGAGACCCAGTACTTC; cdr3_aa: CATAGLAGDMETQYF
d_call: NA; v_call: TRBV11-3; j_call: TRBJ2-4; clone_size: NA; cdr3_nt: TGTGCCAGCAGCCAAGAAACCTTACAGGGAGGTAGCAAAAACATTCAGTACTTC; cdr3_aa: CASSQETLQGGSKNIQYF
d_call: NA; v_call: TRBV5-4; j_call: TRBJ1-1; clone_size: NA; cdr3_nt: TGTGCCAGCAGCTTGGTGGGACAAAACACTGAAGCTTTCTTT; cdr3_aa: CASSLVGQNTEAFF
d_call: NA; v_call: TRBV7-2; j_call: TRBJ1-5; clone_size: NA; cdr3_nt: TGTGCCAGCAGCTTTGTAGTACAGGCCTTTGAACAGCCCCAGCATTTT; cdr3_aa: CASSFVVQAFEQPQHF
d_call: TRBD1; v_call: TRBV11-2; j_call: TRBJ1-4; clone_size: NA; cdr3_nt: TGTGCCAGCAGCCCAGGGGGGTCCGAGGGCTTGGGTGAAAAACTGTTTTTT; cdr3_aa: CASSPGGSEGLGEKLFF
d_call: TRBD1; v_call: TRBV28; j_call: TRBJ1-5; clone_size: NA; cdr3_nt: TGTGCCAGCAGTTCACCGGGACAGGGCAATCAGCCCCAGCATTTT; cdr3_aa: CASSSPGQGNQPQHF
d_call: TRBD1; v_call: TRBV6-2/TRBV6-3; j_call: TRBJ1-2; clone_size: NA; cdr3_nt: TGTGCCAGCAGTTACCTGAGACCGGGACAGGGGATTGATGGCTACACCTTC; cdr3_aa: CASSYLRPGQGIDGYTF
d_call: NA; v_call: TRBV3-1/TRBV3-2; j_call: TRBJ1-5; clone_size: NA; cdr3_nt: TGTGCCAGCAGCCGCGGACAGAATCAGCCCCAGCATTTT; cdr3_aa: CASSRGQNQPQHF
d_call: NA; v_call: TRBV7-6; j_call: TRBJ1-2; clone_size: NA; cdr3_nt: TGTGCCAGCAGCTCGGGGGGCAATGGCTACACCTTC; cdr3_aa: CASSSGGNGYTF